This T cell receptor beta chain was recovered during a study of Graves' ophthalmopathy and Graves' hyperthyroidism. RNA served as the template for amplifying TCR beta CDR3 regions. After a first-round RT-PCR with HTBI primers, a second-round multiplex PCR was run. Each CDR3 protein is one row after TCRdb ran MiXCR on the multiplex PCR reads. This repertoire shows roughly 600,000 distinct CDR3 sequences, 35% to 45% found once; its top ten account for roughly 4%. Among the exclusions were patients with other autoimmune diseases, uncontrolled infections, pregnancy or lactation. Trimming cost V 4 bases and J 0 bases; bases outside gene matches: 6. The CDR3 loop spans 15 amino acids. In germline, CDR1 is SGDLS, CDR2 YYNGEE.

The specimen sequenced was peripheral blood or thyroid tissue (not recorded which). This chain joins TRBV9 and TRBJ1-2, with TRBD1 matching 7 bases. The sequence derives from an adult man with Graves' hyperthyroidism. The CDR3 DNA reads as TGTGCCAGCAGCACCCGGGACAGAGCTAACTATGGCTACACCTTC. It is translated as CASSTRDRANYGYTF. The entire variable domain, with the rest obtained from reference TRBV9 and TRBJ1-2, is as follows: DSGVTQTPKHLITATGQRVTLRCSPRSGDLSVYWYQQSLDQGLQFLIQYYNGEERAKGNILERFSAQQFPDLHSELNLSSLELGDSALYFCASSTRDRANYGYTFGSGTRLTVV.